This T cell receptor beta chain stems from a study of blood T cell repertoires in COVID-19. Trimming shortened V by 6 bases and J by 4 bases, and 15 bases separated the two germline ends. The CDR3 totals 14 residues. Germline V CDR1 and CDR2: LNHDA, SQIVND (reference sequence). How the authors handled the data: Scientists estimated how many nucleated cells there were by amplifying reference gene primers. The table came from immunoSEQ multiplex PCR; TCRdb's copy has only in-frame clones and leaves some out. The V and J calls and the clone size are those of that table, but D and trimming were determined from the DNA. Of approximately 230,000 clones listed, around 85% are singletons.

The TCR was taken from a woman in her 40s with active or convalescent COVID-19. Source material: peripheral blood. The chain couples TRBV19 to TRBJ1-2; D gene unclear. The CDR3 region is CASRGEGGGYGYTF. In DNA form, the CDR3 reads TGTGCCAGTAGGGGAGAGGGAGGTGGCTATGGCTACACCTTC.